This entry concerns a single T cell receptor beta chain. Its specificity is not known. The data were obtained in a study of cytomegalovirus exposure and HLA in healthy donors. Germline V gene sequence: CDR1 MDHEN, CDR2 SYDVKM. The ends lost 7 bases at V and 4 bases at J; junction bases unmatched: 9. The CDR3 has 14 residues. Findings and caveats of the study: Most TCRs appeared rarely, but some public TCRs recurred in many donors.

Some clones are missing from TCRdb's copy, which holds only in-frame ones; the method was immunoSEQ multiplex PCR. Of some 45,000 clones listed, around nine tenths are singletons. The chain is built from TRBV28 and TRBJ2-5; 7 bases match TRBD2. The sequence was obtained from a man younger than 35 in good health and CMV-seronegative. Material for sequencing was PBMCs. CDR3 sequence reads: CASTPRGLRETQYF. The CDR3 DNA is TGTGCCAGCACCCCCCGGGGACTAAGAGAGACCCAGTACTTC.